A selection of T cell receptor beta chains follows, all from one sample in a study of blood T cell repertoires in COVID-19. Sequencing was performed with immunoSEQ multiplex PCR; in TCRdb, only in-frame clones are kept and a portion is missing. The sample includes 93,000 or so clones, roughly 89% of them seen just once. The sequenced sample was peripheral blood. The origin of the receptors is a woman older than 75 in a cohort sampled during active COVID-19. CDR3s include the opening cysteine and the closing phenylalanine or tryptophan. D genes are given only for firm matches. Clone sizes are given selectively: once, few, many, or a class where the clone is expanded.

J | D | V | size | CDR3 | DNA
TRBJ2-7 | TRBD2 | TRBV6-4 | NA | CASSDSKARGTLMEREKEGYEQYF | TGTGCCAGCAGTGACTCGAAGGCTCGGGGCACTCTTATGGAGCGGGAGAAAGAGGGGTACGAGCAGTACTTC
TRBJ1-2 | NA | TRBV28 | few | CASSISTDHFNYGYTF | TGTGCCAGCAGTATCTCGACAGACCATTTTAACTATGGCTACACCTTC
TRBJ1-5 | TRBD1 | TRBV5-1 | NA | CASSLTGEGNQPQHF | TGCGCCAGCAGCTTGACAGGGGAGGGCAATCAGCCCCAGCATTTT
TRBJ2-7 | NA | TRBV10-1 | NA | CASSDGTLPYEQYF | TGCGCCAGCAGTGATGGGACTTTACCCTACGAGCAGTACTTC
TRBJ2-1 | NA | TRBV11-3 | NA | CASSPGGDFGGNEQFF | TGTGCCAGCAGCCCGGGGGGCGATTTCGGGGGGAATGAGCAGTTCTTC
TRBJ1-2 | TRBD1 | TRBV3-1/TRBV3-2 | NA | CASSQLGQGSVYTF | TGTGCCAGCAGCCAGCTGGGACAGGGAAGCGTCTACACCTTC
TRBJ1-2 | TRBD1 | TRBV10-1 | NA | CASSPTQDRGGYTF | TGCGCCAGCTCACCTACCCAGGACAGGGGTGGCTACACCTTC
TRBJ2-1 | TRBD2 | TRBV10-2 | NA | CASSEGLAGGREQFF | TGCGCCAGCAGTGAAGGCCTAGCGGGGGGGCGTGAGCAGTTCTTC
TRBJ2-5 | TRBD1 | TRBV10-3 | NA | CAISDPRSDRGRSETQYF | TGTGCCATCAGTGATCCCAGATCAGACAGGGGGAGATCAGAGACCCAGTACTTC
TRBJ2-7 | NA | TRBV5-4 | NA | CASSPGGAGVEQYF | TGTGCCAGCAGTCCAGGGGGCGCGGGAGTCGAGCAGTACTTC
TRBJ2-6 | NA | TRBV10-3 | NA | CAISESGSRNSGANVLTF | TGTGCCATCAGTGAGTCAGGTAGCCGGAACTCTGGGGCCAACGTCCTGACTTTC
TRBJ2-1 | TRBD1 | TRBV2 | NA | CASGQVTYNEQFF | TGTGCCAGCGGACAGGTGACCTACAATGAGCAGTTCTTC
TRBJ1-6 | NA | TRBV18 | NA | CASSPATLNSPLHF | TGTGCCAGCTCACCAGCAACTCTAAATTCACCCCTCCACTTT
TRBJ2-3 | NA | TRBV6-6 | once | CASSNRVPNPYTQYF | TGTGCCAGCAGCAACAGGGTCCCCAACCCTTATACGCAGTATTTT
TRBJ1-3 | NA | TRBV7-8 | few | CASSLGDTASGNTIYF | TGTGCCAGCAGCTTAGGGGACACCGCCTCTGGAAACACCATATATTTT
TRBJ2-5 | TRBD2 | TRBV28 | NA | CASSSSGRGETQYF | TGTGCCAGCAGTTCTAGCGGGAGGGGGGAGACCCAGTACTTC
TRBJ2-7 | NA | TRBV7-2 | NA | CASSPSAGSYEQYF | TGTGCCAGCAGCCCCTCGGCGGGCAGCTACGAGCAGTACTTC
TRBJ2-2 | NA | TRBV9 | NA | CASSVATGITTGELFF | TGTGCCAGCAGCGTAGCTACGGGGATTACCACCGGGGAGCTGTTTTTT
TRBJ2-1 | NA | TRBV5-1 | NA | CASSLVGMGVDEQFF | TGCGCCAGCAGCTTGGTGGGTATGGGAGTCGATGAGCAGTTCTTC
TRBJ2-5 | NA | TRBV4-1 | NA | CASSQVGSRETQYF | TGCGCCAGCAGCCAAGTGGGCTCGCGCGAGACCCAGTACTTC
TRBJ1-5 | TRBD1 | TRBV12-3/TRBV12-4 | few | CASSRGQGEHF | TGTGCCAGCAGCCGGGGACAGGGGGAGCATTTT
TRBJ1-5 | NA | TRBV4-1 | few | CASSSQSNNQPQHF | TGCGCCAGCAGCTCACAGAGTAACAATCAGCCCCAGCATTTT
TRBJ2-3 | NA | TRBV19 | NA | CASSIRFLPAPDTQYF | TGTGCCAGTAGTATAAGATTCCTACCCGCACCAGATACGCAGTATTTT
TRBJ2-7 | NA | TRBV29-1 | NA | CSVDRGLGLEQYF | TGCAGCGTTGACAGAGGGTTGGGTCTCGAGCAGTACTTC
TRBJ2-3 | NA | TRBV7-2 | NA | CASSLGGQHTDTQYF | TGTGCCAGCAGCTTAGGAGGACAGCACACAGATACGCAGTATTTT
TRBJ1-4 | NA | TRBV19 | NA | CASRFTGGNEKLFF | TGTGCCAGTAGATTTACAGGTGGTAATGAAAAACTGTTTTTT
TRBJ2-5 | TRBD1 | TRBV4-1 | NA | CASSRSGTGVGETQYF | TGCGCCAGCAGCCGATCCGGGACAGGGGTAGGAGAGACCCAGTACTTC
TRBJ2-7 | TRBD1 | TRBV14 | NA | CASSPLSIRGQGVYEQYF | TGTGCCAGCAGCCCCCTGAGTATACGTGGACAGGGAGTTTACGAGCAGTACTTC
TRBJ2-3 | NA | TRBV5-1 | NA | CASSPSRGASDTQYF | TGCGCCAGCAGCCCAAGTCGGGGGGCAAGTGATACGCAGTATTTT
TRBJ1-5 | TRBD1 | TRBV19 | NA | CATLRGGGNGQPQHF | TGTGCCACCCTAAGAGGGGGCGGAAACGGACAGCCCCAGCATTTT
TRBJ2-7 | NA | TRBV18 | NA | CASSLSSGGVSYEQYF | TGTGCCAGCTCATTGAGTAGCGGAGGCGTCTCCTACGAGCAGTACTTC
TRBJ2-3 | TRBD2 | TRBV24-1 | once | CATSDLPLAGGRTDTQYF | TGTGCCACCAGTGATTTGCCACTAGCGGGAGGTCGGACAGATACGCAGTATTTT
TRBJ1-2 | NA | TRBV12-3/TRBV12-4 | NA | CASSSGENYGYTF | TGTGCCAGCTCGTCAGGGGAGAACTATGGCTACACCTTC
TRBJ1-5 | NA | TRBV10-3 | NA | CAISEGGNSNQPQHF | TGTGCCATCAGTGAAGGAGGGAATAGCAATCAGCCCCAGCATTTT
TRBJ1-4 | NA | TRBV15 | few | CATSRDVLGGAAGKLFF | TGTGCCACCAGCAGAGATGTCCTCGGGGGGGCTGCAGGAAAACTGTTTTTT
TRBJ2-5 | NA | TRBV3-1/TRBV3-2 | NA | CASSQDRPIGRGQETQYF | TGTGCCAGCAGCCAAGATCGCCCGATCGGGCGGGGCCAAGAGACCCAGTACTTC
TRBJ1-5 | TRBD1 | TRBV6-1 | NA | CASSEARTGTLGRNQPQHF | TGTGCCAGCAGTGAAGCAAGGACAGGGACACTTGGCCGCAATCAGCCCCAGCATTTT
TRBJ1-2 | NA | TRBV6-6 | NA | CASRPGQDVYGYTF | TGTGCCAGCAGACCGGGACAAGATGTCTATGGCTACACCTTC
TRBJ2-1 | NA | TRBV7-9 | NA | CASSSQVIPDPSYNEQFF | TGTGCCAGCAGCTCGCAGGTGATCCCCGACCCTTCCTACAATGAGCAGTTCTTC
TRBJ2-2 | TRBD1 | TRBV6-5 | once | CASHRPNRGPGELFF | TGTGCCAGCCATCGACCAAACAGGGGGCCGGGGGAGCTGTTTTTT
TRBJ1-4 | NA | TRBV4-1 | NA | CASSQDAPGRHGEKLFF | TGCGCCAGCAGCCAAGATGCGCCGGGGAGACATGGGGAAAAACTGTTTTTT
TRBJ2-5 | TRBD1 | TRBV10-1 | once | CASSERQGGIETQYF | TGCGCCAGCAGTGAGCGACAGGGTGGGATAGAGACCCAGTACTTC
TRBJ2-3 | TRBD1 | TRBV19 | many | CASSIWDRGTDTQYF | TGTGCCAGTAGTATATGGGACAGGGGCACAGATACGCAGTATTTT
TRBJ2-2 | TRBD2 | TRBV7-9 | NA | CASSPLAGKPNTGELFF | TGTGCCAGCAGCCCTCTAGCGGGAAAACCGAACACCGGGGAGCTGTTTTTT
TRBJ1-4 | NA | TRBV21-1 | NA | CASSETEKLFF | TGTGCCAGCAGCGAGACAGAAAAACTGTTTTTT
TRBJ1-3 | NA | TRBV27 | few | CASSFDRVPPNTIYF | TGTGCCAGCAGTTTCGACAGAGTGCCCCCGAACACCATATATTTT
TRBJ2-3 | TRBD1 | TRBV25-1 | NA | CASGDRAGSTDTQYF | TGTGCCAGCGGAGACAGGGCAGGAAGCACAGATACGCAGTATTTT
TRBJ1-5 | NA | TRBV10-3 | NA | CAISESGGGQPQHF | TGTGCCATCAGTGAGTCCGGGGGTGGTCAGCCCCAGCATTTT
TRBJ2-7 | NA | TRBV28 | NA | CASSSPIDSEQYF | TGTGCCAGCAGTTCCCCCATAGACAGCGAGCAGTACTTC
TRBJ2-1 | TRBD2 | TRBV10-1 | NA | CASSESTAREGPNEQFF | TGCGCCAGCAGTGAGTCGACGGCGCGGGAGGGTCCCAATGAGCAGTTCTTC
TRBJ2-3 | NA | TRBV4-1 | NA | CASSPGVTGGDTQYF | TGCGCCAGCAGCCCCGGGGTGACTGGGGGCGATACGCAGTATTTT
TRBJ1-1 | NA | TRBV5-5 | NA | CASSLRRVNTEAFF | TGTGCCAGCAGCTTGAGGAGAGTTAACACTGAAGCTTTCTTT
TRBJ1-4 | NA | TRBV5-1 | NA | CASSLTTEEKLFF | TGCGCCAGCAGCCTTACCACGGAGGAAAAACTGTTTTTT
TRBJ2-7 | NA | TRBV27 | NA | CASSSDRALGSEQYF | TGTGCCAGCAGTTCAGACAGGGCCCTCGGGAGCGAGCAGTACTTC
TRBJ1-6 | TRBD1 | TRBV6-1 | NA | CASSEVDRAYNSPLHF | TGTGCCAGCAGTGAAGTCGACAGGGCCTATAATTCACCCCTCCACTTT
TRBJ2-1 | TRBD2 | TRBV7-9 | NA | CASSLALVAGGPVDNEQFF | TGTGCCAGCAGCTTAGCGCTCGTAGCGGGAGGGCCAGTAGACAATGAGCAGTTCTTC
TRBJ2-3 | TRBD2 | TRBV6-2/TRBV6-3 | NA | CASSPSGGPNTDTQYF | TGTGCCAGCAGCCCTAGCGGGGGGCCTAACACAGATACGCAGTATTTT
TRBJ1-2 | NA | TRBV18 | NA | CASSPARGWSDGYTF | TGTGCCAGCTCACCGGCTCGGGGGTGGTCCGATGGCTACACCTTC
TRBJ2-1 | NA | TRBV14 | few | CASSQVRGSYNEQFF | TGTGCCAGCAGCCAAGTAAGGGGCTCCTACAATGAGCAGTTCTTC